These 13 T cell receptor beta chains were sequenced from one sample in a study of PD-1 blockade in classical Hodgkin lymphoma. Assay used: immunoSEQ multiplex PCR; TCRdb lists only in-frame clones, some missing. The sample carries roughly 41,000 clones, around 69% recorded once. Time point indicated: cycle 4 day 1 (C4D1), after six to seven weeks of nivolumab. Relapse after autologous stem cell transplantation occurred in every patient, and brentuximab vedotin exposure varied. Sample: peripheral blood mononuclear cells (PBMCs), taken before the fourth cycle of nivolumab. The receptors were sampled from a human donor with classical Hodgkin lymphoma.

CDR3 bases: TGTGCCAGCAGCGACGGGGACTACCCTTCCGATGAGCAGTTCTTC. This codes for CASSDGDYPSDEQFF. The chain has TRBV9 and TRBJ2-1; 7 nucleotides align to TRBD2. V lost 3 bases to trimming and J lost 8 bases; unmatched junction nucleotides: 11. This CDR3 is built from 15 residues. Germline-derived CDR1 and CDR2 are SGDLS and YYNGEE.

The chain links TRBV2 to TRBJ1-5; 8 nucleotides match TRBD1. V trimming: 7 bases; J trimming: 4 bases; junction bases outside the gene matches: 9. Germline V gene lookup returns CDR1 SNHLY and CDR2 FYNNEI. The CDR3 runs to 15 residues. Here the CDR3 DNA reads TGTGCCAGCACCTACCGGACAGGGAGGAATCAGCCCCAGCATTTT. It specifies CASTYRTGRNQPQHF.

The rearrangement uses TRBV28 and TRBJ2-7, with 7 bases aligning to TRBD1. J gave up 2 bases and V 6 bases, and 4 bases lay outside the gene matches. The CDR3 runs to 13 residues. In germline, CDR1 is MDHEN, CDR2 SYDVKM. In DNA, the CDR3 is TGTGCCAGCAGCCGGGACAGCCCCTACGAGCAGTACTTC. Translating gives CASSRDSPYEQYF.

This chain links TRBV5-6 with TRBJ1-1; D uncertain. Trimming removed 1 base at V and 1 base at J, with 8 bases between. CDR3 length: 14 residues. Germline values: CDR1 SGHDT, CDR2 YYEEEE. This CDR3 reads CASSLYDENTEAFF. CDR3 bases: TGTGCCAGCAGCTTGTATGACGAGAACACTGAAGCTTTCTTT.

This clone was picked up one time. The V gene is TRBV5-1, the J gene TRBJ1-2, with 7 bases that match TRBD1. Germline-derived CDR1 and CDR2 are SGHRS and YFSETQ. This CDR3 comprises 11 residues. The junction had 4 bases not matched to a gene; V was cut back by 8 bases and J by 6 bases. This CDR3 reads CARTGFDGYTF. CDR3 nucleotides: TGCGCCAGGACAGGGTTCGATGGCTACACCTTC.

In this sample, this clone turned up once. The CDR3 reads CASSPQPSGLLTEAFF. CDR3 coding DNA: TGTGCCAGCTCACCCCAACCTTCAGGGTTGTTGACTGAAGCTTTCTTT. The rearrangement uses TRBV18 and TRBJ1-1, with D possibly TRBD1 on 5 matching bases. V lost 3 bases and J 5 bases, leaving 19 bases between the germline ends. The CDR3 consists of 16 residues. Germline values: CDR1 KGHSH, CDR2 LQKENI.

Only a few counts were recorded for this clone. The CDR3 loop is CASSPEAGPYEQYF. The CDR3 coding sequence is TGTGCCAGCAGCCCCGAGGCAGGGCCCTACGAGCAGTACTTC. V and J are TRBV11-2 and TRBJ2-7; D may be TRBD1 (5 bases). V lost 5 bases to trimming and J lost 2 bases, with 13 bases between them. Looked up from germline, CDR1 is SGHAT and CDR2 is FQNNGV. This CDR3 has 14 amino acids.

The chain links TRBV2 to TRBJ1-6; D remains ambiguous. CDR3 size: 14 residues. CDR1 and CDR2 (germline): SNHLY, FYNNEI. V lost 6 bases and J lost 8, with 14 bases in between. This CDR3 reads CASRSQGLDSPLHF. The CDR3 region has the DNA TGTGCCAGCAGAAGCCAAGGATTGGATTCACCCCTCCACTTT.

This clone rates as medium-sized. The chain recombines TRBV6-7 with TRBJ1-5; D is possibly TRBD1 (5 bases). TRBV6-7 is an ORF for which the function is uncertain. The CDR3 is 14 amino acids. V was shortened by 8 bases and J by 3 bases, with 14 bases between the two germline ends. The DNA of the CDR3 is TGTGCCAGCCTTGGGAGGACAAACAATCAGCCCCAGCATTTT. Amino acid sequence: CASLGRTNNQPQHF.

This chain links TRBV7-6 with TRBJ2-1; TRBD2 aligns across 8 bases. J gave up 7 bases and V 5 bases, and 10 bases lay outside the gene matches. The CDR3 has 15 amino acids. CDR1 and CDR2 (germline): SGHVS, FNYEAQ. The CDR3, as DNA: TGTGCCAGCAGCCTAGATAGCGGGAATGGGAATGAGCAGTTCTTC. Protein product: CASSLDSGNGNEQFF.

The J gene is TRBJ2-5, the V gene TRBV30; D is perhaps TRBD1 (5 bases). Between the trimmed V and J ends, which lost 4 bases and 2 bases, there was a span of 14 bases. The CDR3 has 14 residues. CDR1 is GTSNPN, CDR2 SVGIG, per germline (reference sequence). Here the CDR3 DNA reads TGTGCCTGGAATGGGGCCTGGGATCAAGAGACCCAGTACTTC. Amino acid sequence: CAWNGAWDQETQYF.

This clone was picked up a small number of times. The chain couples TRBV19 to TRBJ1-1, with a possible D match to TRBD1 (5 bases). The V gene lost 7 bases and the J gene lost 3 bases, with 15 bases spanning the gap. The germline CDR1 and CDR2 sequences are LNHDA and SQIVND (reference sequence). The CDR3 totals 14 residues. CDR3 amino acids: CASTYQGIDTEAFF. CDR3 DNA sequence: TGTGCCAGTACCTACCAGGGCATTGACACTGAAGCTTTCTTT.

The V call is TRBV7-6, the J call TRBJ1-3; 8 bases align to TRBD1. V shed 4 bases and J 2 bases; nucleotides not matched to a gene: 13. The CDR3 is 18 amino acids. The germline V gene has CDR1 SGHVS and CDR2 FNYEAQ. CDR3 protein: CASSSYRGISVTGNTIYF. As DNA, the CDR3 is TGTGCCAGCAGCTCCTACAGGGGGATTTCAGTAACTGGAAACACCATATATTTT.